This T cell receptor beta chain is from a study of spatial heterogeneity in lung cancer. This clonotype rates as medium-sized. The target antigen is unknown. General study results and limits: Tumoral mutation counts were tracked by counts of expanded intratumoral alpha and beta TCRs.

Unmatched junction bases numbered 3, after V lost 10 bases and J lost 6 bases. Germline V gene sequence: CDR1 KGHDR, CDR2 SFDVKD. The CDR3 runs to 13 residues. Sample time point: sample taken at primary tumor resection. TCRdb fed the 5' RACE reads into MiXCR, producing one record per CDR3 protein. The sample includes roughly 3,000 distinct CDR3 sequences, roughly 6.3% of them seen just once. The clonotype was recovered from a male donor with early-stage non-small cell lung cancer. The V call is TRBV24-1, the J call TRBJ1-4; 11 nucleotides match TRBD1. The sequences come from lung tumor tissue, collected at surgery. The CDR3 bases are TGTGCCACGCCGGGACAGGGGGATGAAAAACTGTTTTTT. Encoded protein: CATPGQGDEKLFF.